This T cell receptor (beta chain) is drawn from a study of CD8 T cells in Susac syndrome. After extraction with the RNeasy kit, about 0.45 to 1 ug of the RNA was reverse transcribed using random hexamers. MiXCR, run by TCRdb on the immunoSEQ multiplex PCR reads, gives a single entry per CDR3 protein. The sample yields more than 120,000 distinct CDR3 sequences, roughly 94% seen once. J gave up 4 bases and V 4 bases, and 14 bases lay outside the gene matches. CDR1 and CDR2 (germline): SGHRS, YFSETQ. This CDR3 is 17 amino acids long. This sequence joins TRBV5-1 and TRBJ2-1; 7 bases map to TRBD2. The source of this sequence is a human donor in good health. The sequencing sample was made of CD4+ T cells from PBMCs. DNA of the CDR3: TGCGCCAGCAGCCCCGGGACCTTAGGACTAGAGTACAATGAGCAGTTCTTC. It codes for CASSPGTLGLEYNEQFF.